This T cell receptor beta chain was recorded in a study of T cell responses to AZD1222 COVID-19 vaccine. This clone appeared once. The antigen is undetermined. Produced via immunoSEQ multiplex PCR; TCRdb's table is partial and in-frame only. The sample records 150,000 to 160,000 clones, over 80% being singletons. CDR3 length equals 14 residues. V lost 6 bases to trimming and J lost 5 bases; unmatched junction nucleotides: 9. CDR1 and CDR2 from the germline V gene are MNHEY and SVGAGI. Study observations and caveats: Donors were mostly white British, more females; clonal diversity possibly underestimated.

The TCR comes from an adult who received the AZD1222 COVID-19 vaccine. Sequencing used peripheral blood, obtained 28 days after the second AZD1222 dose. The V and J genes are TRBV6-5 and TRBJ2-7; 8 bases are a match to TRBD2. This CDR3 is CASRTSGSKHEQYF. In DNA, the CDR3 is TGTGCCAGCAGAACAAGCGGGAGTAAGCACGAGCAGTACTTC.